This is a list of T cell receptor beta chains from one sample in a study of blood T cell repertoires in COVID-19. Clones were sequenced by immunoSEQ multiplex PCR, and TCRdb holds only the in-frame ones, with some missing. The data show 190,000 or so clones, approximately 86% seen once. The sample consisted of peripheral blood. These receptors were collected from a man in his forties with active or convalescent COVID-19. Both conserved end residues are part of each CDR3. D genes are given only for firm matches. Only part of the rows carry a size: once, few, many, or a class if the clone is expanded.

cdr3_length,v_call,clone_size,d_call,j_call,cdr3_nt,cdr3_aa
16,TRBV3-1/TRBV3-2,NA,NA,TRBJ1-3,TGTGCCAGCAGCCAAGCAAAGCGCTACTCTGGAAACACCATATATTTT,CASSQAKRYSGNTIYF
12,TRBV30,once,NA,TRBJ1-2,TGTGCCTGGAGGGTCCGGGGGTATGGCTACACCTTC,CAWRVRGYGYTF
14,TRBV28,NA,TRBD1,TRBJ2-3,TGTGCCAGCACCCGGGACAGGGGGACAGATACGCAGTATTTT,CASTRDRGTDTQYF
13,TRBV9,NA,NA,TRBJ2-5,TGTGCCAGCAGCGAACACGGAGAAGAGACCCAGTACTTC,CASSEHGEETQYF
13,TRBV15,NA,NA,TRBJ2-1,TGTGCCACCAGCGTCGGGGGTCACAATGAGCAGTTCTTC,CATSVGGHNEQFF
12,TRBV12-3/TRBV12-4,few,NA,TRBJ1-2,TGTGCCAGCGGCCAGTCTAACTATGGCTACACCTTC,CASGQSNYGYTF
14,TRBV23-1,NA,TRBD1,TRBJ2-7,TGCGCCATCAGGGGACAGGGTAAGAACTACGAGCAGTACTTC,CAIRGQGKNYEQYF
16,TRBV23-1,NA,NA,TRBJ2-7,TGCGCCAGCAGTCAGGCTGGGGGACTTCCTTCCTACGAGCAGTACTTC,CASSQAGGLPSYEQYF
16,TRBV21-1,NA,NA,TRBJ1-6,TGTGCCAGCAGCAAAGCTGCCGGGACAGGGGCTTCACCCCTCCACTTT,CASSKAAGTGASPLHF
16,TRBV24-1,NA,NA,TRBJ2-2,TGTGCCACCAGTGCTCCCGGGATCGGCAACACCGGGGAGCTGTTTTTT,CATSAPGIGNTGELFF
13,TRBV29-1,NA,NA,TRBJ1-1,TGCAGCATTTTCGGGGGGGTGAACACTGAAGCTTTCTTT,CSIFGGVNTEAFF
15,TRBV11-1,NA,TRBD1,TRBJ2-7,TGTGCCAGCAGCTTTCAGATGGGACAGGGCTACGAGCAGTACTTC,CASSFQMGQGYEQYF
13,TRBV5-1,NA,NA,TRBJ1-1,TGCGCCAGCAGGAACAGGGAGAGCACTGAAGCTTTCTTT,CASRNRESTEAFF
13,TRBV6-6,NA,TRBD1,TRBJ2-3,TGTGCCAGCAGTGGGACAGGGAGCGATACGCAGTATTTT,CASSGTGSDTQYF
14,TRBV7-5,NA,NA,TRBJ1-1,TGTGCCAGAAGCTTACGGTCGGGGAACACTGAAGCTTTCTTT,CARSLRSGNTEAFF
13,TRBV6-5,NA,TRBD1,TRBJ2-5,TGTGCCAGCAGTTACGACAGGGTGGAGACCCAGTACTTC,CASSYDRVETQYF
15,TRBV5-8,NA,NA,TRBJ2-2,TGTGCCAGCAGCTACAGGTTAATGAACACCGGGGAGCTGTTTTTT,CASSYRLMNTGELFF
17,TRBV12-5,NA,NA,TRBJ2-3,TGTGCTAGTGTCATGAACCCGAGGATCACTACCAGAGATACGCAGTATTTT,CASVMNPRITTRDTQYF
15,TRBV5-5,NA,TRBD1,TRBJ2-2,TGTGCCAGCAGCATGACAGGGGTTGAGGCCGGGGAGCTGTTTTTT,CASSMTGVEAGELFF
15,TRBV2,NA,NA,TRBJ1-4,TGTGCCAGCAGTCTCTCCCAGGGCACCAATGAAAAACTGTTTTTT,CASSLSQGTNEKLFF
17,TRBV7-8,NA,NA,TRBJ1-4,TGTGCCAGCCCCCTAGGGGTCATAGGTGCAACTAATGAAAAACTGTTTTTT,CASPLGVIGATNEKLFF
16,TRBV10-3,NA,TRBD2,TRBJ2-1,TGTGCCATCAGTGACCCCCTAGGCGGGGGGGCTGGGGAGCAGTTCTTC,CAISDPLGGGAGEQFF
13,TRBV3-1/TRBV3-2,NA,NA,TRBJ2-5,TGTGCCAGCAGCGGAGGGGGCGGTGAGACCCAGTACTTC,CASSGGGGETQYF
14,TRBV7-6,NA,TRBD1,TRBJ1-2,TGTGCCAGCAGCTTAGGGACAGGCTCTGATGGCTACACCTTC,CASSLGTGSDGYTF
15,TRBV9,NA,NA,TRBJ2-2,TGTGCCAGCAGCGTAACGGGGGCGAACACCGGGGAGCTGTTTTTT,CASSVTGANTGELFF
15,TRBV5-1,NA,TRBD1,TRBJ1-2,TGCGCCAGCAGAGTCCGGGACAGTCGCTTTTATGGCTACACCTTC,CASRVRDSRFYGYTF
15,TRBV6-5,NA,NA,TRBJ1-1,TGTGCCAGCAGTCAACAGGGATGGAGGAGCACTGAAGCTTTCTTT,CASSQQGWRSTEAFF
15,TRBV5-5,NA,TRBD2,TRBJ2-1,TGTGCCAGCAGCATTAGCGGGGGGGCCGGGAATGAGCAGTTCTTC,CASSISGGAGNEQFF
14,TRBV30,NA,NA,TRBJ1-5,TGTGCCTGGACAAACAGGGCTAGCAATCAGCCCCAGCATTTT,CAWTNRASNQPQHF
16,TRBV4-2,NA,NA,TRBJ1-2,TGTGCCAGCAGCCAAGATCCCCGACAGGCCAACTATGGCTACACCTTC,CASSQDPRQANYGYTF
15,TRBV12-1,NA,NA,TRBJ2-3,TGTGCCAGCACCGCGCCGCAGGCGAGCACAGATACGCAGTATTTT,CASTAPQASTDTQYF
12,TRBV15,NA,NA,TRBJ1-5,TGTGCCACCAGGACAGCAAATCAGCCCCAGCATTTT,CATRTANQPQHF
14,TRBV27,NA,NA,TRBJ1-3,TGTGCCAGCAGGGAGTTATCCTCTGGAAACACCATATATTTT,CASRELSSGNTIYF
16,TRBV5-1,NA,TRBD1,TRBJ1-2,TGCGCCAGCAGCTTGAACAGGGGGCAAATTAATCCTGGCTACACCTTC,CASSLNRGQINPGYTF
14,TRBV28,NA,NA,TRBJ1-5,TGTGCCAGCAAACAGGGCGGATACAATCAGCCCCAGCATTTT,CASKQGGYNQPQHF
14,TRBV7-2,NA,TRBD1,TRBJ2-7,TGTGCCAGCAGCTTAGTAAGCAGGGGGAACGAGCAGTACTTC,CASSLVSRGNEQYF
14,TRBV12-5,NA,NA,TRBJ1-5,TGTGCTAGTGGTTTGGGGGGGCTTGGGCAGCCCCAGCATTTT,CASGLGGLGQPQHF
15,TRBV2,NA,NA,TRBJ2-2,TGTGCCAGCAGTGATGAGAATTCGAACACCGGGGAGCTGTTTTTT,CASSDENSNTGELFF
14,TRBV5-6,NA,TRBD2,TRBJ2-3,TGTGCCACCGTCCTAGCGGGGGGTTCAAATACGCAGTATTTT,CATVLAGGSNTQYF
14,TRBV11-2,NA,TRBD1,TRBJ1-4,TGTGCCAGCAGTCGGGACAGGGTTAATGAAAAACTGTTTTTT,CASSRDRVNEKLFF
19,TRBV4-3,few,TRBD2,TRBJ2-1,TGCGCCAGCAGCCAAGATCCCCCTTTGACTAGCGGGGAAAAGAATGAGCAGTTCTTC,CASSQDPPLTSGEKNEQFF
19,TRBV7-9,NA,TRBD2,TRBJ2-3,TGTGCCAGCAGCTTCGGAAGCGGGGGACTTCAAATCGTCACAGATACGCAGTATTTT,CASSFGSGGLQIVTDTQYF
12,TRBV18,NA,NA,TRBJ2-5,TGTGCCAGCTCCCTCGACCAAGAGACCCAGTACTTC,CASSLDQETQYF
17,TRBV12-2,few,NA,TRBJ1-1,TGTGCAAGTCGTTCTCCCATCCTACGGGACAACAACACTGAAGCTTTCTTT,CASRSPILRDNNTEAFF
16,TRBV3-1/TRBV3-2,NA,TRBD2,TRBJ2-3,TGTGCCAGCAGCCCGGGACTAGTATTAAGCACAGATACGCAGTATTTT,CASSPGLVLSTDTQYF
14,TRBV7-8,NA,TRBD1,TRBJ2-7,TGTGCCAGCAGCCCACCGGGACAGGGGGGCGAGCAGTACTTC,CASSPPGQGGEQYF
16,TRBV4-2,NA,NA,TRBJ1-1,TGTGCCAGCAGCCAAGGAGGAGGACAGAATTATCACGAAGCTTTCTTT,CASSQGGGQNYHEAFF
16,TRBV20-1,NA,NA,TRBJ2-7,TGCAGTGCTAGTGGTGCCCCCCGGGGGGCGGCCTACGAGCAGTACTTC,CSASGAPRGAAYEQYF